Sequencing of this TCR beta chain was carried out in a study of CD8 T cells in Susac syndrome. The RNA, roughly 0.5 to 1 ug, was put through reverse transcription using random hexamers. TCRdb used MiXCR to reprocess the immunoSEQ multiplex PCR reads, holding one entry per CDR3 protein. Counted here are about 140,000 distinct CDR3 sequences, around 94% occurring once; the ten biggest clones make up roughly 0.29%. As controls, healthy donors matched for age and sex were used. Both CD4+ and CD8+ T cells were negatively isolated, and TEMRA cells underwent FACS enrichment. The ends were cut back, 3 bases at V and 1 base at J, with 9 bases in the middle. The CDR3 consists of 14 residues. CDR1 and CDR2 from the germline V gene are MNHEY and SMNVEV (reference sequence).

Source material: CD8+ T cells from PBMCs. This receptor was identified in a human donor in good health. The V and J genes are TRBV27 and TRBJ1-2, with D hard to call. The chain's CDR3 is CASSLGAINYGYTF. For the CDR3, the DNA is TGTGCCAGCAGTTTGGGCGCTATTAACTATGGCTACACCTTC.